This TCR beta chain was profiled in a study of CXCR3 chemokines and chemotherapy response in bladder cancer. MiXCR, run by TCRdb on the PCR reads, gives a single entry per CDR3 protein. The profile shows 13,000 or so distinct CDR3 sequences, about an eighth of them singletons. This CDR3 is built from 12 residues. The V gene's germline CDR1 is MNHEY and CDR2 SVGAGI. On this clonotype itself: This likely traces to a read error, being one base from a far larger clone.

This chain links TRBV6-5 with TRBJ1-2; perhaps TRBD1 as D (5 bases). This TCR derives from a human donor with bladder cancer that did not respond to neoadjuvant chemotherapy. Sampling was performed from a patient whose treatment included neoadjuvant chemotherapy. The CDR3, as DNA: TGTACCAGCACCCAAGGGGACTATGGCTACACCTTC. Its protein product is CTSTQGDYGYTF.